This TCR beta chain was found in a study of T cell changes during pregnancy in multiple sclerosis. Produced via immunoSEQ multiplex PCR; TCRdb's table is partial and in-frame only. The data show some 52,000 clones, with 85% to 95% seen just once and less than 0.3% held by the top ten. The trim removed 4 bases at V and 5 bases at J, leaving 7 bases unmatched. The CDR3 spans 13 residues. CDR1 is SQVTM and CDR2 is ANQGSEA in the germline V gene. The clonotype originates from a female donor with multiple sclerosis, enrolled in a pregnancy study. The gene calls are TRBV29-1 and TRBJ1-2; 7 bases match TRBD1. This specimen consisted of CD4+ T cells from peripheral blood mononuclear cells, obtained in the third trimester of pregnancy. CDR3 in DNA: TGCAGCGTTGGTTCAACAGGGGAATATGGCTACACCTTC. This encodes CSVGSTGEYGYTF. The entire variable domain, with the rest obtained from reference TRBV29-1 and TRBJ1-2, is as follows: SAVISQKPSRDICQRGTSLTIQCQVDSQVTMMFWYRQQPGQSLTLIATANQGSEATYESGFVIDKFPISRPNLTFSTLTVSNMSPEDSSIYLCSVGSTGEYGYTFGSGTRLTVV.